The following is a T cell receptor (beta chain) sequence with its context. The primer mix had 60 Vbeta and 13 Jbeta primers. TCRdb's table, derived via immunoSEQ multiplex PCR, lists solely in-frame clones and lacks some. The sample lists 160,000 or so clones; approximately 70% were seen once. This record comes from a study of cytomegalovirus exposure and HLA in healthy donors. The sequencing sample was made of PBMCs. The clonotype originates from a human donor in good health.

The CDR3 sequence: CASSPDTDTEAFF. The CDR3 DNA reads as TGTGCCAGCTCACCGGATACAGACACTGAAGCTTTCTTT. The chain recombines TRBV18 with TRBJ1-1; D is ambiguous. The germline V and J ends were trimmed by 3 bases and 3 bases, with 8 bases remaining between them. CDR1 and CDR2 from the germline V gene are KGHSH and LQKENI. This CDR3 comprises 13 residues.